The rows below give T cell receptor beta chains drawn from one sample of a study of shared clonotypes between healthy human individuals. Method: immunoSEQ multiplex PCR; TCRdb's copy keeps in-frame clones and lacks some. The sample has 2,500,000 or so clones, about 90% seen once. Sequenced input: naive CD4+ T cells from PBMCs. The source of these receptors is a young man in good health. Some clones in this sample may be carry-over from other donors' samples. CDR3s include the opening cysteine and the closing phenylalanine or tryptophan. The D gene is left open where the match is weak. For some rows the clone size is stated as once, few or many, or as a class when expanded; others skip it.

13	TRBV5-4	.	TRBJ2-3	.	CASSLVDADTQYF	TGTGCCAGCAGCTTAGTGGATGCAGATACGCAGTATTTT
12	TRBV5-4	few	TRBJ2-7	TRBD1	CASSSDRYEQYF	TGTGCCAGCAGCTCGGACAGGTACGAGCAGTACTTC
16	TRBV28	.	TRBJ1-1	TRBD1	CASRYRGGLMNTEAFF	TGTGCCAGCAGGTACAGGGGCGGCCTAATGAACACTGAAGCTTTCTTT
13	TRBV7-2	.	TRBJ1-4	.	CASSLDGDEKLFF	TGTGCCAGCAGCTTAGATGGCGATGAAAAACTGTTTTTT
15	TRBV6-5	.	TRBJ2-7	.	CASSVAGGRTYEQYF	TGTGCCAGCAGTGTCGCCGGGGGACGAACCTACGAGCAGTACTTC
12	TRBV28	.	TRBJ2-1	.	CASSLQTDEQFF	TGTGCCAGCAGTTTGCAAACGGATGAGCAGTTCTTC
15	TRBV28	.	TRBJ2-5	.	CASSWSRGTGETQYF	TGTGCCAGCAGCTGGAGCCGCGGGACGGGGGAGACCCAGTACTTC
17	TRBV5-8	once	TRBJ2-5	TRBD1	CASSLGDRGTQPKTQYF	TGTGCCAGCAGCTTGGGGGACAGGGGAACCCAGCCAAAGACCCAGTACTTC
14	TRBV28	.	TRBJ2-7	TRBD2	CASKSPAGVYEQYF	TGTGCCAGCAAATCCCCGGCGGGGGTCTACGAGCAGTACTTC
13	TRBV5-1	.	TRBJ2-3	.	CASSPNGPDTQYF	TGCGCCAGCAGCCCTAACGGACCAGATACGCAGTATTTT
14	TRBV2	.	TRBJ2-1	.	CASSEQGLYNEQFF	TGTGCCAGCAGTGAACAAGGTCTCTACAATGAGCAGTTCTTC
14	TRBV11-2	.	TRBJ1-2	.	CASSENGYDYGYTF	TGTGCCAGCAGCGAGAACGGTTACGACTATGGCTACACCTTC
14	TRBV29-1	.	TRBJ2-7	.	CSVRPLADTYEQYF	TGCAGCGTTAGGCCCTTAGCAGATACCTACGAGCAGTACTTC
14	TRBV25-1	.	TRBJ1-3	.	CASSEAGSGNTIYF	TGTGCCAGCAGTGAGGCAGGATCTGGAAACACCATATATTTT
16	TRBV5-5	.	TRBJ2-7	TRBD2	CASSLGTASGYYEQYF	TGTGCCAGCAGCTTGGGGACTGCTAGCGGTTACTACGAGCAGTACTTC
12	TRBV4-2	.	TRBJ1-1	.	CASSERRTEAFF	TGTGCCAGCAGCGAAAGGCGGACTGAAGCTTTCTTT
16	TRBV4-1	.	TRBJ2-7	TRBD1	CASSQEGQGFSYEQYF	TGCGCCAGCAGCCAAGAGGGACAGGGCTTCTCCTACGAGCAGTACTTC
12	TRBV5-8	once	TRBJ2-5	.	CASSLLQETQYF	TGTGCCAGCAGCCTACTCCAAGAGACCCAGTACTTC
12	TRBV6-6	.	TRBJ2-7	.	CASRDGPYEQYF	TGTGCCAGCAGGGACGGGCCCTACGAGCAGTACTTC
16	TRBV10-2	.	TRBJ1-2	.	CASSEGRVKGVYGYTF	TGCGCCAGCAGTGAAGGCAGGGTGAAGGGTGTCTATGGCTACACCTTC
14	TRBV28	.	TRBJ2-3	.	CASSLVGSPDTQYF	TGTGCCAGCAGTTTAGTGGGGTCCCCAGATACGCAGTATTTT
15	TRBV11-3	.	TRBJ2-1	TRBD2	CASSLLAGTYNEQFF	TGTGCCAGCAGCTTACTAGCGGGAACGTACAATGAGCAGTTCTTC
14	TRBV7-2	.	TRBJ1-1	.	CASSLVPINTEAFF	TGTGCCAGCAGCTTAGTCCCCATTAACACTGAAGCTTTCTTT
14	TRBV11-2	.	TRBJ2-7	.	CASSRLVASYEQYF	TGTGCCAGCAGCCGTCTGGTAGCCTCCTACGAGCAGTACTTC
14	TRBV6-6	.	TRBJ1-5	.	CASTIGTGGQPQHF	TGTGCCAGCACCATCGGGACGGGAGGGCAGCCCCAGCATTTT
12	TRBV7-9	.	TRBJ2-1	.	CASSLEDSLKFF	TGTGCCAGCAGCTTGGAGGACAGTTTAAAGTTCTTC
14	TRBV2	.	TRBJ1-2	.	CASSEALMTGGYTF	TGTGCCAGCAGTGAAGCGTTGATGACAGGTGGCTACACCTTC
19	TRBV7-7	.	TRBJ2-7	.	CASSPSYVGEAERNYEQYF	TGTGCCAGCAGCCCGTCATACGTAGGGGAGGCCGAGAGGAACTACGAGCAGTACTTC
16	TRBV27	.	TRBJ2-5	.	CASSSGPLELVQTQYF	TGTGCCAGCAGTTCGGGACCTCTCGAGTTGGTGCAGACCCAGTACTTC
15	TRBV6-4	few	TRBJ2-5	.	CASSDRRMRQETQYF	TGTGCCAGCAGTGACAGGCGGATGAGACAAGAGACCCAGTACTTC
14	TRBV2	.	TRBJ2-5	.	CASSEWGIQETQYF	TGTGCCAGCAGTGAATGGGGGATACAAGAGACCCAGTACTTC
10	TRBV6-4	.	TRBJ1-2	TRBD1	CASRGGGITF	TGTGCCAGCAGAGGGGGCGGGATCACCTTC
14	TRBV11-3	.	TRBJ2-2	TRBD1	CASRQGASSGELFF	TGTGCCAGCAGACAGGGGGCATCGTCCGGGGAGCTGTTTTTT